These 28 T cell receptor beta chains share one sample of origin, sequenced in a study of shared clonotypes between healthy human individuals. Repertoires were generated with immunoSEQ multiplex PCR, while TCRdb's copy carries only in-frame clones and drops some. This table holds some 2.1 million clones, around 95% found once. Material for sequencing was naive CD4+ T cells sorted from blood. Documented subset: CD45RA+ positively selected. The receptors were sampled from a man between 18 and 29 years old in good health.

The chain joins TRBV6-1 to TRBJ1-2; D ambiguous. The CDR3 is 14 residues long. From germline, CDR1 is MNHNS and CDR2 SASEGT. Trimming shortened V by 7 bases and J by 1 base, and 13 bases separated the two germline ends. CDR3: CASTYHSGNYGYTF. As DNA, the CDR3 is TGTGCCAGCACCTACCATAGCGGTAACTATGGCTACACCTTC.

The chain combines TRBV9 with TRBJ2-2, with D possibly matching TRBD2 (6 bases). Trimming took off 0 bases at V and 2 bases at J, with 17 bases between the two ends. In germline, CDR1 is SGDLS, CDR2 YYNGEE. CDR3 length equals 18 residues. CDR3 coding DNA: TGTGCCAGCAGCGTAGGGTTAGCGGCCACCATTAACACCGGGGAGCTGTTTTTT. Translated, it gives CASSVGLAATINTGELFF. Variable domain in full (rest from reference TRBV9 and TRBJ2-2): DSGVTQTPKHLITATGQRVTLRCSPRSGDLSVYWYQQSLDQGLQFLIQYYNGEERAKGNILERFSAQQFPDLHSELNLSSLELGDSALYFCASSVGLAATINTGELFFGEGSRLTVL.

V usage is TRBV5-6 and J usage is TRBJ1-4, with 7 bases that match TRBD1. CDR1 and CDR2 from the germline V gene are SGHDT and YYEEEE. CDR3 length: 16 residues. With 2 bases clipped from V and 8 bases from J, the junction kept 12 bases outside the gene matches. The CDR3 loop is CASSFLSAGGNEKLFF. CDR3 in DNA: TGTGCCAGCAGCTTCCTTTCGGCAGGGGGGAACGAAAAACTGTTTTTT.

The CDR3 DNA reads as TGCGCCAGCAGCCAAGGGGGGTACACAGGGACAGATCAGCCCCAGCATTTT. Amino acids: CASSQGGYTGTDQPQHF. The gene calls are TRBV4-1 and TRBJ1-5; 7 bases line up with TRBD1. V lost 1 base, J lost 5 bases, and 11 bases stayed unmatched. This CDR3 has 17 amino acids. CDR1 MGHRA and CDR2 YSYEKL come from the germline V gene.

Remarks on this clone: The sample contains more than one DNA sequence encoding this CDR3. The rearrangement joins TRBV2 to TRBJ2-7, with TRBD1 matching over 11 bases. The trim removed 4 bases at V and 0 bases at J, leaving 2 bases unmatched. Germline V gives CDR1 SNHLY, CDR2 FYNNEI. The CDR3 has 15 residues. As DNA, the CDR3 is TGTGCCAGCAGTGCCGGGACAGGGGGCTCCTACGAGCAGTACTTC. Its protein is CASSAGTGGSYEQYF.

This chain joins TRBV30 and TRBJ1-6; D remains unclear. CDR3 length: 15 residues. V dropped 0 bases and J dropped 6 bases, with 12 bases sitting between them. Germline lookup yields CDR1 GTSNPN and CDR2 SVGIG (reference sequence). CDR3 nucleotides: TGTGCCTGGAGTGTCTGGGAATCACGTAATTCACCCCTCCACTTT. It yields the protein CAWSVWESRNSPLHF.

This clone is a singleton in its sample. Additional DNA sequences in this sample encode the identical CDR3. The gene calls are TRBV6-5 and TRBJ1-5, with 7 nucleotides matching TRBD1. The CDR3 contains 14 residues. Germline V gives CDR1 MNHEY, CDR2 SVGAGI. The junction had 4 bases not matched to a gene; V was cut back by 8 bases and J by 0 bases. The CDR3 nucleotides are TGTGCCAGCCGGGACAGCTATAGCAATCAGCCCCAGCATTTT. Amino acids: CASRDSYSNQPQHF.

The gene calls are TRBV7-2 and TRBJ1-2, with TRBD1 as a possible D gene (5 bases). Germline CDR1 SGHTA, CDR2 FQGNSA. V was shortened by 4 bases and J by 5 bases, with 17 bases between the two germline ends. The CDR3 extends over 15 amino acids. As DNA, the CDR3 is TGTGCCAGCAGCTCCCCCGACACTCCAGGGTATGGCTACACCTTC. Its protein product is CASSSPDTPGYGYTF.

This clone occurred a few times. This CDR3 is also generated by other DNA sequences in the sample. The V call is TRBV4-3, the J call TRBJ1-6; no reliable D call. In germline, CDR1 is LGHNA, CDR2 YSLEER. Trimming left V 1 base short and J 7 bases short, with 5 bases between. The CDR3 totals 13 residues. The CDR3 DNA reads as TGCGCCAGCAGCCAAGCGGGCAATTCACCCCTCCACTTT. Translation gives CASSQAGNSPLHF.

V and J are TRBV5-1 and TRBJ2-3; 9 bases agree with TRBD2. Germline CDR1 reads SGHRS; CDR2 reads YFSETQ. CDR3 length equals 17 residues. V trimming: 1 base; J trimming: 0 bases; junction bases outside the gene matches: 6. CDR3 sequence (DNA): TGCGCCAGCAGCTTGAGGCTAGCGGGGTCGAGCACAGATACGCAGTATTTT. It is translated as CASSLRLAGSSTDTQYF.

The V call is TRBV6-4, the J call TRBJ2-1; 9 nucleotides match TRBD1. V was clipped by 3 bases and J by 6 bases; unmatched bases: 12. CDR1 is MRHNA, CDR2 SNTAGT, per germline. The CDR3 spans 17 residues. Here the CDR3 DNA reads TGTGCCAGCAGTGATTTTATTGACAGGGGGAGTATCAATGAGCAGTTCTTC. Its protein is CASSDFIDRGSINEQFF.

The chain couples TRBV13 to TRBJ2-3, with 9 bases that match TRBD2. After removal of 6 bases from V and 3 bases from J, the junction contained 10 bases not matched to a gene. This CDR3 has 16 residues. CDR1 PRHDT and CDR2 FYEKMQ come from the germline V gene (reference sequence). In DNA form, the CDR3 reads TGTGCCAGCAGTTTTAGCGGGGGATCCTCGACAGATACGCAGTATTTT. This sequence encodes CASSFSGGSSTDTQYF.

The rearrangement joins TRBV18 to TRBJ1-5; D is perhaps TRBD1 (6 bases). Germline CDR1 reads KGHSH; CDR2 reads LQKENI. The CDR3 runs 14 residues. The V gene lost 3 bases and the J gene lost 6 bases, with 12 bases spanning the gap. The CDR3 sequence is CASSPGTLSQPQHF. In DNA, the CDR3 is TGTGCCAGCTCACCTGGGACATTGAGTCAGCCCCAGCATTTT.

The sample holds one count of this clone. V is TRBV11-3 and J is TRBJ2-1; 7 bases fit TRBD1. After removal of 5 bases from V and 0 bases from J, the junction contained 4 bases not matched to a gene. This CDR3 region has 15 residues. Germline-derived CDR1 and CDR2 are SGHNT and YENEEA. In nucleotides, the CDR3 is TGTGCCAGCAGCCCCAACAGGGGCTCCTACAATGAGCAGTTCTTC. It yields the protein CASSPNRGSYNEQFF.

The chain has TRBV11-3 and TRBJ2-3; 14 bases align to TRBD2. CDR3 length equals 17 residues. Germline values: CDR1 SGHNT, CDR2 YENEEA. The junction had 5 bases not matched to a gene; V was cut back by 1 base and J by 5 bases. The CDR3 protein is CASSLVSGLAGVDTQYF. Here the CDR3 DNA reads TGTGCCAGCAGCTTAGTTTCGGGACTAGCGGGAGTAGATACGCAGTATTTT.

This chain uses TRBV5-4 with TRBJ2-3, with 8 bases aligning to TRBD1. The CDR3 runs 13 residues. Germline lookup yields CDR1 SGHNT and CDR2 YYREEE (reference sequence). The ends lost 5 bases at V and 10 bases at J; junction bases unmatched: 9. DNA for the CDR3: TGTGCCAGCAGTTCGGACAGGGCCTCAGCGCAGTATTTT. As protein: CASSSDRASAQYF.

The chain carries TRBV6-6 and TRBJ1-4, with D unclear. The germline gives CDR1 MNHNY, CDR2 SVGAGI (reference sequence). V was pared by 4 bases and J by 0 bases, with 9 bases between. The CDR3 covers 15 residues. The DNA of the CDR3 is TGTGCCAGCAGTTCTCAACTTGCAACTAATGAAAAACTGTTTTTT. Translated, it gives CASSSQLATNEKLFF.

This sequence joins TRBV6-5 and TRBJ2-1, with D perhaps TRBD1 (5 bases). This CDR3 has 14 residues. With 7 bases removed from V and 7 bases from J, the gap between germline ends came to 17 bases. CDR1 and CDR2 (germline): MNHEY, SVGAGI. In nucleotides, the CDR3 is TGTGCCAGCAAAACCACGGCAGGGTTAAATGAGCAGTTCTTC. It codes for CASKTTAGLNEQFF.

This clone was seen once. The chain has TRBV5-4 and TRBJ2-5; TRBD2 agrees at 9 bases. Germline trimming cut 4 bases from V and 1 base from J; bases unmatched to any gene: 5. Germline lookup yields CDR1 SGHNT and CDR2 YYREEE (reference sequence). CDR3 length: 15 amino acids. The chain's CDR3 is CASSQGLAVQETQYF. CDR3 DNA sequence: TGTGCCAGCAGCCAGGGACTAGCAGTCCAAGAGACCCAGTACTTC.

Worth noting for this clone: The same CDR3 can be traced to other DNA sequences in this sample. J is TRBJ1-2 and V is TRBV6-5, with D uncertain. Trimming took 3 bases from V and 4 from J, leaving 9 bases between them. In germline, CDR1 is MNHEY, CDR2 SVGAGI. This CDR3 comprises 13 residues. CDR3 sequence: CASSYRASYGYTF. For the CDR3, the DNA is TGTGCCAGCAGTTATAGGGCAAGCTATGGCTACACCTTC.

CDR3 coding DNA: TGTGCCAGCAGCTTGTGGGAAGTTCAGTACTTC. Its translation is CASSLWEVQYF. The chain employs TRBV25-1 and TRBJ2-4, with no clear D. Germline loops: CDR1 MGHDK, CDR2 SYGVNS. The CDR3 is 11 amino acids. V was pared by 6 bases and J by 11 bases, with 11 bases between. The full variable domain, with the rest looked up from reference TRBV25-1 and TRBJ2-4, is EADIYQTPRYLVIGTGKKITLECSQTMGHDKMYWYQQDPGMELHLIHYSYGVNSTEKGDLSSESTVSRIRTEHFPLTLESARPSHTSQYLCASSLWEVQYFGAGTRLSVL.

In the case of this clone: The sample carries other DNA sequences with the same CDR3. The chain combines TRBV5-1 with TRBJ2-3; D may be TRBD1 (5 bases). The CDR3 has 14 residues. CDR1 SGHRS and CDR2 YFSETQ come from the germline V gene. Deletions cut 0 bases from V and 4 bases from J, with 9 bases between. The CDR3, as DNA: TGCGCCAGCAGCTTGGCGTCAGGGCCAGATACGCAGTATTTT. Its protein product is CASSLASGPDTQYF. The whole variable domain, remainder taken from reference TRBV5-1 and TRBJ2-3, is KAGVTQTPRYLIKTRGQQVTLSCSPISGHRSVSWYQQTPGQGLQFLFEYFSETQRNKGNFPGRFSGRQFSNSRSEMNVSTLELGDSALYLCASSLASGPDTQYFGPGTRLTVL.

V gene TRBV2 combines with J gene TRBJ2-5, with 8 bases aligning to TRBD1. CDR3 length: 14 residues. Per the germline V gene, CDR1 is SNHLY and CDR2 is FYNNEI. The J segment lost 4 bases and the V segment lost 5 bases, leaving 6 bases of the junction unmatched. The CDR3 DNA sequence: TGTGCCAGCAGTAAGTGGACAGGGCCAGAGACCCAGTACTTC. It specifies CASSKWTGPETQYF.

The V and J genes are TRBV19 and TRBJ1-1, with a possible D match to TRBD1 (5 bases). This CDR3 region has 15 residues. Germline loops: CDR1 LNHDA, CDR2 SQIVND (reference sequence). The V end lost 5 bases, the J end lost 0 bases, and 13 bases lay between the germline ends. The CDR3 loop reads CASSPRQLMNTEAFF. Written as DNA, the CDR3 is TGTGCCAGTAGTCCGCGACAGCTTATGAACACTGAAGCTTTCTTT. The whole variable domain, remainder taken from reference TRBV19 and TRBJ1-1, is DGGITQSPKYLFRKEGQNVTLSCEQNLNHDAMYWYRQDPGQGLRLIYYSQIVNDFQKGDIAEGYSVSREKKESFPLTVTSAQKNPTAFYLCASSPRQLMNTEAFFGQGTRLTVV.

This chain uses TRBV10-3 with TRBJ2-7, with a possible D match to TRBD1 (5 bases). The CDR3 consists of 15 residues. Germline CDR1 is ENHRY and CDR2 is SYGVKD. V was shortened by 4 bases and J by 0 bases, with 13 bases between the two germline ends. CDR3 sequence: CAISAGLMSSYEQYF. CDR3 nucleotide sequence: TGTGCCATCAGTGCAGGGCTGATGAGCTCCTACGAGCAGTACTTC.

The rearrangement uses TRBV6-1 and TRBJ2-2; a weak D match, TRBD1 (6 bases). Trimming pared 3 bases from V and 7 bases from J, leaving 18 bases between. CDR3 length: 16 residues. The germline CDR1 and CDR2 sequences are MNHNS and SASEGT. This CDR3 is CASSDPGAGNLGELFF. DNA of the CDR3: TGTGCCAGCAGTGACCCAGGGGCAGGGAATCTCGGGGAGCTGTTTTTT.

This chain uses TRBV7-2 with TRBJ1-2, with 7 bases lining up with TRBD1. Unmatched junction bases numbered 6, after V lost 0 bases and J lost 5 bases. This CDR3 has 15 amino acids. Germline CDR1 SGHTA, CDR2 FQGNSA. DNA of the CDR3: TGTGCCAGCAGCTTAGCGCGACAGGGTGGATATGGCTACACCTTC. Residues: CASSLARQGGYGYTF.

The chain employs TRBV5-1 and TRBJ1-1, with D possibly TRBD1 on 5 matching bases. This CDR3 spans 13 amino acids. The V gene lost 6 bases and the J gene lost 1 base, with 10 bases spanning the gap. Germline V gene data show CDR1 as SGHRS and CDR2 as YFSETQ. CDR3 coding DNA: TGCGCCAGCACCCCTCAGGGGAACACTGAAGCTTTCTTT. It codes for CASTPQGNTEAFF.